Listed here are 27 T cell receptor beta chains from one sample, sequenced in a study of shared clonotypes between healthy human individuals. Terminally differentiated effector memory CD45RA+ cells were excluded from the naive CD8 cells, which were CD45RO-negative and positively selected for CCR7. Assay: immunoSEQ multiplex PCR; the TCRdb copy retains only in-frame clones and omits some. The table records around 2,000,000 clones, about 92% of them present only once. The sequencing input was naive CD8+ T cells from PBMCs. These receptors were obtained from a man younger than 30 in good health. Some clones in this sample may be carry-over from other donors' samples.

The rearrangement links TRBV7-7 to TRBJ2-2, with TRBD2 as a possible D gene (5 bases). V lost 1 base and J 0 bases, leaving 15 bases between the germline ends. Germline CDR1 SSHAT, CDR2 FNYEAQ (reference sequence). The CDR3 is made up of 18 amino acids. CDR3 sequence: CASSLEVAAEANTGELFF. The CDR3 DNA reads TGTGCCAGCAGCTTAGAGGTTGCGGCGGAGGCGAACACCGGGGAGCTGTTTTTT.

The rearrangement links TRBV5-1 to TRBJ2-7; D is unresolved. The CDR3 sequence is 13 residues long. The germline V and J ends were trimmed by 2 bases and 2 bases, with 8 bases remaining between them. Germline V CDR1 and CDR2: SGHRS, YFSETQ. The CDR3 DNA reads TGCGCCAGCAGCTTCAGCAGTACCTACGAGCAGTACTTC. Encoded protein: CASSFSSTYEQYF.

Here the CDR3 reads CASSGLAGGQNTGELFF. Here the CDR3 DNA reads TGCGCCAGCAGCGGACTAGCGGGAGGGCAGAACACCGGGGAGCTGTTTTTT. The J gene is TRBJ2-2, the V gene TRBV5-1; TRBD2 matches 15 bases. Per germline, CDR1 SGHRS and CDR2 YFSETQ. V lost 4 bases and J lost 1; bases outside the gene matches: 2. There are 17 residues in the CDR3. Together with reference TRBV5-1 and TRBJ2-2, the CDR3 gives the full variable domain: KAGVTQTPRYLIKTRGQQVTLSCSPISGHRSVSWYQQTPGQGLQFLFEYFSETQRNKGNFPGRFSGRQFSNSRSEMNVSTLELGDSALYLCASSGLAGGQNTGELFFGEGSRLTVL.

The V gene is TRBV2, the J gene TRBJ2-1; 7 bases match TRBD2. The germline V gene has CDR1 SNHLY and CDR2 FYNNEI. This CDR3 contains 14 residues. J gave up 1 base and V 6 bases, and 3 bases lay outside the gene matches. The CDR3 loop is CASRAAGSYNEQFF. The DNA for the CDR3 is TGTGCCAGCAGAGCAGCGGGATCCTACAATGAGCAGTTCTTC. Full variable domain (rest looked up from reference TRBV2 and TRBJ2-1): EPEVTQTPSHQVTQMGQEVILRCVPISNHLYFYWYRQILGQKVEFLVSFYNNEISEKSEIFDDQFSVERPDGSNFTLKIRSTKLEDSAMYFCASRAAGSYNEQFFGPGTRLTVL.

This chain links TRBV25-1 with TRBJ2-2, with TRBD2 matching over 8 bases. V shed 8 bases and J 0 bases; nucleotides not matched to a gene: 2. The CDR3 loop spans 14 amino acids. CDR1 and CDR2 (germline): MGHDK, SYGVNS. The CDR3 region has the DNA TGTGCCAGCGATAGCGGGACGAACACCGGGGAGCTGTTTTTT. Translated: CASDSGTNTGELFF.

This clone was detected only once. The CDR3 here is CASSIMGEGTGELFF. The CDR3 region has the DNA TGTGCCAGTAGTATTATGGGGGAAGGGACCGGGGAGCTGTTTTTT. The V call is TRBV19, the J call TRBJ2-2, with D perhaps matching TRBD1 or TRBD2 (5 bases each). Germline CDR1 LNHDA, CDR2 SQIVND (reference sequence). This CDR3 is 15 amino acids long. V was pared by 3 bases and J by 5 bases, with 13 bases between.

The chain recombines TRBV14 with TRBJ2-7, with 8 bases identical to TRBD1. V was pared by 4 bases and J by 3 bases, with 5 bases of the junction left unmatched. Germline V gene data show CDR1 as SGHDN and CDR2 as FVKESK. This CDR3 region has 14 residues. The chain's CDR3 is CASSRRGLSYEQYF. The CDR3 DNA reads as TGTGCCAGCAGCCGCAGGGGGCTAAGCTACGAGCAGTACTTC.

The CDR3: CASSIEVQGGHEQYF. CDR3 nucleotide sequence: TGTGCCAGTAGTATAGAAGTGCAGGGGGGCCACGAGCAGTACTTC. The genes are TRBV19 and TRBJ2-7; possible D gene TRBD1, 7 bases. The CDR3 spans 15 residues. Germline-derived CDR1 and CDR2 are LNHDA and SQIVND (reference sequence). V lost 0 bases and J 5 bases, leaving 14 bases between the germline ends.

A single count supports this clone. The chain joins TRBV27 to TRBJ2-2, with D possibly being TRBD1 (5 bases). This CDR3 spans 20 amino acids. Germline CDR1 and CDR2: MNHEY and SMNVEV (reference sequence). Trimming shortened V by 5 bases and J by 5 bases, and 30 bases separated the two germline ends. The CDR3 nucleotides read TGTGCCAGCAGTAGAACCCCTTTAGACAGTGATTTTCGCGGTACCGGGGAGCTGTTTTTT. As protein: CASSRTPLDSDFRGTGELFF.

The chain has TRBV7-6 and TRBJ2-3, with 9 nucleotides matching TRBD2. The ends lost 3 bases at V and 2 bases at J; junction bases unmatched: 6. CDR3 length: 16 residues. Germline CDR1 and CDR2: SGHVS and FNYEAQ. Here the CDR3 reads CASSLLPGLATDTQYF. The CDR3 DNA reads TGTGCCAGCAGCTTGCTGCCGGGACTAGCCACAGATACGCAGTATTTT. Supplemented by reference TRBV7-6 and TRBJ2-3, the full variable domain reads GAGVSQSPRYKVTKRGQDVALRCDPISGHVSLYWYRQALGQGPEFLTYFNYEAQQDKSGLPNDRFSAERPEGSISTLTIQRTEQRDSAMYRCASSLLPGLATDTQYFGPGTRLTVL.

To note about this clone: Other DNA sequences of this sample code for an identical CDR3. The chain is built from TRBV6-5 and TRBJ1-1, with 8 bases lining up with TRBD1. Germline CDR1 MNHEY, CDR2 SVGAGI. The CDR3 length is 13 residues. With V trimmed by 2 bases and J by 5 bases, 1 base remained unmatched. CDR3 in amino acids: CASSYRQGTEAFF. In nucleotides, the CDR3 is TGTGCCAGCAGTTACCGACAGGGGACTGAAGCTTTCTTT.

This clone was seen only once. CDR3 sequence reads: CASSLRKNYGYTF. The CDR3 DNA reads as TGTGCCAGCAGTTTAAGAAAAAACTATGGCTACACCTTC. The V call is TRBV28, the J call TRBJ1-2; D unclear. The CDR3 is made up of 13 amino acids. CDR1 is MDHEN and CDR2 is SYDVKM in the germline V gene. V was shortened by 2 bases and J by 2 bases, with 6 bases between the two germline ends.

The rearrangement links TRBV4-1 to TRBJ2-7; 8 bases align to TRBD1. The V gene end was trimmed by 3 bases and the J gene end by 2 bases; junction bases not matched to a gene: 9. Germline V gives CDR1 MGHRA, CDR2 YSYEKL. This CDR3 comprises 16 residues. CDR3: CASSHPGTGTTYEQYF. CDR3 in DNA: TGCGCCAGCAGCCACCCCGGGACAGGCACCACCTACGAGCAGTACTTC.

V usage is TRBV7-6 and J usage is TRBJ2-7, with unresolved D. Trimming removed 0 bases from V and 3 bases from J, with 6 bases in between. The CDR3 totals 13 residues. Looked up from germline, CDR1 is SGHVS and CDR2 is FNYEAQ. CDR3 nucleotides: TGTGCCAGCAGCTTAGCTAGTCTCTACGAGCAGTACTTC. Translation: CASSLASLYEQYF.

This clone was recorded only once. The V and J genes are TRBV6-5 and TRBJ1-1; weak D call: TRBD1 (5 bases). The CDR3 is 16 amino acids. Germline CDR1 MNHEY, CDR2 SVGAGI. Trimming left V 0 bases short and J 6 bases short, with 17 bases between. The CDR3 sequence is CASSYSRALRAPEAFF. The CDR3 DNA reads TGTGCCAGCAGTTACTCGCGGGCCCTCAGGGCCCCTGAAGCTTTCTTT.

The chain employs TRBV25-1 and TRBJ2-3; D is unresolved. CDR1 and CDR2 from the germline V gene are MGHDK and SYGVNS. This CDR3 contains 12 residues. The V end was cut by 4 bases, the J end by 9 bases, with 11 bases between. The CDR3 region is CASSGPRVTQYF. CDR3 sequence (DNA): TGTGCCAGCAGTGGACCTCGTGTCACGCAGTATTTT.

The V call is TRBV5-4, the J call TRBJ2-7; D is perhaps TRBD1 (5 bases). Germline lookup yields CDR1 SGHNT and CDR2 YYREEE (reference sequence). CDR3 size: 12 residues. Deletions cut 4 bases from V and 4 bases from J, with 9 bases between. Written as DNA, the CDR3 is TGTGCCAGCAGCACGACAGAGTACGAGCAGTACTTC. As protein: CASSTTEYEQYF.

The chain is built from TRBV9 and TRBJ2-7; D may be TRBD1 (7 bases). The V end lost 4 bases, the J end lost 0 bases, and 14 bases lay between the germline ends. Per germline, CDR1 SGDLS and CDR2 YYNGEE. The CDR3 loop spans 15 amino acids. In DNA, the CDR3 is TGTGCCAGCAGCTCAAGGGGGGACAGCTCCTACGAGCAGTACTTC. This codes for CASSSRGDSSYEQYF.

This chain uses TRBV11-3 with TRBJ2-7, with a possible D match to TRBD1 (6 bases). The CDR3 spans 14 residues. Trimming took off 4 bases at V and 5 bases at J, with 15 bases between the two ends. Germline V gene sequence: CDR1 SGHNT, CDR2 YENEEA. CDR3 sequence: CASSSTGPEDEQYF. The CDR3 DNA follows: TGTGCCAGCAGCTCTACAGGGCCGGAGGACGAGCAGTACTTC.

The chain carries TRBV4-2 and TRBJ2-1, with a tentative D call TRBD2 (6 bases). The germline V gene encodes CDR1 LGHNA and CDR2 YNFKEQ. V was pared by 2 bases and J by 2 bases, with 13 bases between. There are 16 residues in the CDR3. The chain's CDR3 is CASSQTGLLPYNEQFF. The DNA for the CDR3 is TGTGCCAGCAGCCAAACGGGACTCCTCCCCTACAATGAGCAGTTCTTC.

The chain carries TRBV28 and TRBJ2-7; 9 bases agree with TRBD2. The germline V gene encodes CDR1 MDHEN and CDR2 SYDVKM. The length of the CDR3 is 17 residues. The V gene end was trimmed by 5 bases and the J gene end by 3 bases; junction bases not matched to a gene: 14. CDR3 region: CASSLPTTSGNIYEQYF. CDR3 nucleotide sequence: TGTGCCAGCAGTCTTCCAACGACTAGCGGTAATATCTACGAGCAGTACTTC.

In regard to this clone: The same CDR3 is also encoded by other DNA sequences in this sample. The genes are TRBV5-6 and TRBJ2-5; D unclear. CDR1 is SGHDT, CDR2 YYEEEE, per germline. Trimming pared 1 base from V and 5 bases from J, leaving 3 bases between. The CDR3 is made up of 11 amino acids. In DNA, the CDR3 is TGTGCCAGCAGCTTGCAGGAGACCCAGTACTTC. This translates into CASSLQETQYF.

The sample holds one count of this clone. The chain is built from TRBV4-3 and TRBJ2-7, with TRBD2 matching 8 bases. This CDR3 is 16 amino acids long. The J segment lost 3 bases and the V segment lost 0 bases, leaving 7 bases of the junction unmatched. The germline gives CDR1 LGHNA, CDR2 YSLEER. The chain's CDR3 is CASSQDRRAGGYEQYF. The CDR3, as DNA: TGCGCCAGCAGCCAAGATCGACGGGCGGGAGGCTACGAGCAGTACTTC.

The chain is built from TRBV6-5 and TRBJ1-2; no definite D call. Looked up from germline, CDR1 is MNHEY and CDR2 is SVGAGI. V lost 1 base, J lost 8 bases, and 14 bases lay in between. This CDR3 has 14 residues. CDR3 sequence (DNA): TGTGCCAGCAGTTACTTCCCACACCTCGGGGGCTACACCTTC. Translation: CASSYFPHLGGYTF.

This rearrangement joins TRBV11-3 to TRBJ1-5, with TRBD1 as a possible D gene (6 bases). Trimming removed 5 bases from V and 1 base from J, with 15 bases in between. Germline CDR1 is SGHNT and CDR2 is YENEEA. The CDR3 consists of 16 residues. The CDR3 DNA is TGTGCCAGCAGCCCCCGGACAGCTTCCAGCAATCAGCCCCAGCATTTT. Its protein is CASSPRTASSNQPQHF.

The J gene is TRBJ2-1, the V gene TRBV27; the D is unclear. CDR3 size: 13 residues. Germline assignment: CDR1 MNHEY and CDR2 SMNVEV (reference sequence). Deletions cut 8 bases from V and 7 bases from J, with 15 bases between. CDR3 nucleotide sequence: TGTGCCAGCGGAAGGACGGGCTGGAATGAGCAGTTCTTC. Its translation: CASGRTGWNEQFF.

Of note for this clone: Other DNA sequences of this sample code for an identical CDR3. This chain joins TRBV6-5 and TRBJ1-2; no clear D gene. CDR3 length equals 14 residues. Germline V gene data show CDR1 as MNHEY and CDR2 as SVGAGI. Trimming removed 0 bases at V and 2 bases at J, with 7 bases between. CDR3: CASSYSRENYGYTF. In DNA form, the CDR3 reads TGTGCCAGCAGTTACTCGAGAGAAAACTATGGCTACACCTTC.